This entry lists 21 T cell receptor beta chains sequenced from one sample in a study of PD-L1 blockade in urothelial cancer. The time point is: peripheral blood 6 weeks after treatment start. Produced via immunoSEQ multiplex PCR; TCRdb's table is partial and in-frame only. The sample gives about 30,000 clones, around 89% of which show up once; approximately 8.1% is in the top ten. The sequences come from PBMCs, collected around atezolizumab (anti-PD-L1) treatment. These receptors originate from an elderly man with urothelial cancer.

The chain uses TRBV29-1 and TRBJ2-6, with a possible D match to TRBD1 (5 bases). Trimming stripped 6 bases from V and 4 bases from J, with 10 bases between. CDR3 length: 13 amino acids. CDR1 is SQVTM, CDR2 ANQGSEA, per germline. The CDR3: CSVQGSGANVLTF. In DNA form, the CDR3 reads TGCAGCGTCCAGGGCTCCGGGGCCAACGTCCTGACTTTC.

The chain carries TRBV5-1 and TRBJ1-2; D is ambiguous. This CDR3 is built from 13 residues. CDR1 and CDR2 (germline): SGHRS, YFSETQ. The V gene lost 2 bases and the J gene lost 4 bases, with 9 bases spanning the gap. This chain's CDR3 is CASSFAVAYGYTF. As DNA, the CDR3 is TGCGCCAGCAGCTTCGCGGTGGCCTATGGCTACACCTTC.

V is TRBV2 and J is TRBJ2-1; TRBD2 might be the D (5 bases). The CDR3 totals 15 residues. Trimming left V 7 bases short and J 2 bases short, with 15 bases between. The germline V gene has CDR1 SNHLY and CDR2 FYNNEI. The CDR3 region is CASIRVGGPYNEQFF. CDR3 in DNA: TGTGCCAGCATTCGTGTCGGAGGACCCTACAATGAGCAGTTCTTC.

V is TRBV5-1 and J is TRBJ2-5, with D tentatively TRBD1 (6 bases). The germline V and J ends were trimmed by 5 bases and 4 bases, with 18 bases remaining between them. The CDR3 is 15 residues long. Germline loops: CDR1 SGHRS, CDR2 YFSETQ. The CDR3 sequence is CASRQPQGIVETQYF. For the CDR3, the DNA is TGCGCCAGCAGACAGCCACAGGGTATTGTAGAGACCCAGTACTTC. The whole variable domain, remainder taken from reference TRBV5-1 and TRBJ2-5, is KAGVTQTPRYLIKTRGQQVTLSCSPISGHRSVSWYQQTPGQGLQFLFEYFSETQRNKGNFPGRFSGRQFSNSRSEMNVSTLELGDSALYLCASRQPQGIVETQYFGPGTRLLVL.

V is TRBV5-1 and J is TRBJ2-1; the match to TRBD2 covers 7 bases. The junction had 6 bases not matched to a gene; V was cut back by 4 bases and J by 8 bases. Germline V gives CDR1 SGHRS, CDR2 YFSETQ. The CDR3 consists of 13 residues. This CDR3 reads CASSPGGGDEQFF. The CDR3, as DNA: TGCGCCAGCAGCCCGGGGGGTGGCGATGAGCAGTTCTTC.

The chain uses TRBV2 and TRBJ2-2, with TRBD1 identical over 7 bases. The CDR3 extends over 13 amino acids. Germline CDR1 and CDR2: SNHLY and FYNNEI. V gave up 8 bases and J gave up 6 bases; unmatched junction bases: 6. CDR3 coding DNA: TGTGCCAGCCGACAGGGTTCGGCCGGGGAGCTGTTTTTT. It encodes CASRQGSAGELFF.

The rearrangement uses TRBV2 and TRBJ1-5; no definite D call. Trimming removed 3 bases from V and 3 bases from J, with 6 bases in between. CDR3 length equals 13 residues. The V gene's germline CDR1 is SNHLY and CDR2 FYNNEI. Written as DNA, the CDR3 is TGTGCCAGCAGTGACCGGGACAATCAGCCCCAGCATTTT. This gives the protein CASSDRDNQPQHF.

The chain couples TRBV28 to TRBJ2-7; 7 nucleotides agree with TRBD1. The CDR3 has 13 amino acids. With V trimmed by 7 bases and J by 0 bases, 3 bases remained unmatched. Germline loops: CDR1 MDHEN, CDR2 SYDVKM. DNA of the CDR3: TGTGCCAGCATAGACAGGGCCTCCTACGAGCAGTACTTC. This encodes CASIDRASYEQYF.

This clone came up a few times. The gene calls are TRBV30 and TRBJ1-5; no clear D gene. Germline V gene lookup returns CDR1 GTSNPN and CDR2 SVGIG (reference sequence). CDR3 size: 14 residues. V was shortened by 4 bases and J by 5 bases, with 15 bases between the two germline ends. CDR3 sequence (DNA): TGTGCCTGGACGCGAGGGTTTGGGGATCAGCCCCAGCATTTT. Translating gives CAWTRGFGDQPQHF.

This chain links TRBV6-1 with TRBJ1-3; D call uncertain. The CDR3 spans 16 residues. Germline CDR1 is MNHNS and CDR2 is SASEGT. The V end was cut by 4 bases, the J end by 0 bases, with 13 bases between. The CDR3, as DNA: TGTGCCAGCAGTGGGCATAAAGACTCCTCTGGAAACACCATATATTTT. Protein sequence: CASSGHKDSSGNTIYF.

The chain links TRBV4-3 to TRBJ2-1, with 9 nucleotides matching TRBD2. The CDR3 is 15 residues long. V lost 1 base to trimming and J lost 10 bases; unmatched junction nucleotides: 8. Germline CDR1 is LGHNA and CDR2 is YSLEER. CDR3 amino acids: CASSQVVAGVIEQFF. In DNA form, the CDR3 reads TGCGCCAGCAGCCAAGTGGTAGCGGGAGTTATCGAGCAGTTCTTC.

This chain uses TRBV11-2 with TRBJ2-1, with 8 nucleotides matching TRBD2. The J segment lost 3 bases and the V segment lost 1 base, leaving 2 bases of the junction unmatched. CDR1 and CDR2 (germline): SGHAT, FQNNGV. This CDR3 is 15 amino acids long. CDR3 in amino acids: CASSLGTSSYNEQFF. CDR3 nucleotides: TGTGCCAGCAGCTTAGGGACTAGCAGCTACAATGAGCAGTTCTTC.

The chain carries TRBV25-1 and TRBJ2-5, with 7 bases aligning to TRBD2. V shed 3 bases and J 3 bases; nucleotides not matched to a gene: 10. The germline V gene encodes CDR1 MGHDK and CDR2 SYGVNS. The CDR3 is 16 residues long. CDR3 DNA: TGTGCCAGCAGTGATGATCTGGGAGGGCTCGAAGAGACCCAGTACTTC. It codes for CASSDDLGGLEETQYF.

CDR3 DNA sequence: TGTGCCAGCAGCGTAGTGGCAGGCCGGGGGGATACGCAGTATTTT. This translates into CASSVVAGRGDTQYF. This chain connects TRBV9 to TRBJ2-3; perhaps TRBD2 as D (6 bases). In germline, CDR1 is SGDLS, CDR2 YYNGEE. This CDR3 has 15 residues. V was cut by 0 bases and J by 6 bases, with 14 bases left in between.

This clone has a single count. The V call is TRBV27, the J call TRBJ2-1, with TRBD2 matching 8 bases. V was pared by 6 bases and J by 12 bases, with 7 bases of the junction left unmatched. The length of the CDR3 is 12 residues. Germline-derived CDR1 and CDR2 are MNHEY and SMNVEV (reference sequence). In nucleotides, the CDR3 is TGTGCCAGCAGCCGCCGGACTAGCAGGCAGTTCTTC. Protein product: CASSRRTSRQFF.

This sequence joins TRBV30 and TRBJ1-5; possible D gene TRBD1, 6 bases. This CDR3 comprises 15 residues. The germline V and J ends were trimmed by 1 base and 1 base, with 11 bases remaining between them. The germline CDR1 and CDR2 sequences are GTSNPN and SVGIG (reference sequence). CDR3 loop: CAWSGKGGSNQPQHF. As DNA, the CDR3 is TGTGCCTGGAGTGGAAAGGGGGGGAGCAATCAGCCCCAGCATTTT. Variable domain in full (rest from reference TRBV30 and TRBJ1-5): SQTIHQWPATLVQPVGSPLSLECTVEGTSNPNLYWYRQAAGRGLQLLFYSVGIGQISSEVPQNLSASRPQDRQFILSSKKLLLSDSGFYLCAWSGKGGSNQPQHFGDGTRLSIL.

V is TRBV6-1 and J is TRBJ1-2, with TRBD1 as a possible D gene (5 bases). The CDR3 spans 14 residues. Trimming shortened V by 1 base and J by 2 bases, and 8 bases separated the two germline ends. Germline V gene data show CDR1 as MNHNS and CDR2 as SASEGT. The CDR3 loop is CASSEGQRNYGYTF. The CDR3 nucleotides read TGTGCCAGCAGTGAAGGACAGCGAAACTATGGCTACACCTTC.

This clone was counted only a few times. The chain links TRBV6-4 to TRBJ2-2; 10 bases line up with TRBD2. The CDR3 sequence is 16 residues long. J was trimmed by 4 bases and V by 3 bases; bases with no gene match: 5. Looked up from germline, CDR1 is MRHNA and CDR2 is SNTAGT. CDR3 loop: CASSEGTSETTGELFF. CDR3 nucleotides: TGTGCCAGCAGTGAAGGGACTAGCGAGACCACCGGGGAGCTGTTTTTT.

The rearrangement uses TRBV5-4 and TRBJ2-7, with D possibly matching TRBD1 (8 bases). This CDR3 spans 16 amino acids. Germline loops: CDR1 SGHNT, CDR2 YYREEE (reference sequence). Trimming pared 0 bases from V and 2 bases from J, leaving 15 bases between. CDR3 DNA sequence: TGTGCCAGCAGCTTGGTGGGAGGGGGACAGGCCTACGAGCAGTACTTC. Translation gives CASSLVGGGQAYEQYF.

This clone appeared a few times. The chain has TRBV19 and TRBJ2-1; tentative D call: TRBD2 (6 bases). V was pared by 6 bases and J by 4 bases, with 16 bases between. Per the germline V gene, CDR1 is LNHDA and CDR2 is SQIVND (reference sequence). This CDR3 has 15 residues. The CDR3: CASSLGGADYNEQFF. The CDR3 DNA reads TGTGCCAGTAGCCTCGGGGGTGCGGATTACAATGAGCAGTTCTTC.

The chain is built from TRBV6-5 and TRBJ2-7; D ambiguous. Germline V gene lookup returns CDR1 MNHEY and CDR2 SVGAGI. This CDR3 region has 15 residues. V dropped 0 bases and J dropped 3 bases, with 12 bases sitting between them. The CDR3 DNA sequence: TGTGCCAGCAGTTACTCTTCACTAAACCACTACGAGCAGTACTTC. This gives the protein CASSYSSLNHYEQYF.